This T cell receptor beta chain was retrieved from a study of shared clonotypes between healthy human individuals. Trimming took off 4 bases at V and 5 bases at J, with 16 bases between the two ends. The V gene's germline CDR1 is MGHRA and CDR2 YSYEKL. The CDR3 covers 15 residues. TCRdb's table, derived via immunoSEQ multiplex PCR, lists solely in-frame clones and lacks some. The sample records over a million clones, about 98.5% being singletons. This receptor was taken from a man aged 30 to 45 in good health. V gene TRBV4-1 combines with J gene TRBJ2-3; D may be TRBD1 or TRBD2 (6 bases each). Sample: naive CD4+ T cells sorted from blood. As to subset: CD45RA+ positively selected. The CDR3 spells CASSRLGGVGDTQYF. The CDR3 DNA is TGCGCCAGCAGCCGTCTGGGGGGCGTTGGAGATACGCAGTATTTT.